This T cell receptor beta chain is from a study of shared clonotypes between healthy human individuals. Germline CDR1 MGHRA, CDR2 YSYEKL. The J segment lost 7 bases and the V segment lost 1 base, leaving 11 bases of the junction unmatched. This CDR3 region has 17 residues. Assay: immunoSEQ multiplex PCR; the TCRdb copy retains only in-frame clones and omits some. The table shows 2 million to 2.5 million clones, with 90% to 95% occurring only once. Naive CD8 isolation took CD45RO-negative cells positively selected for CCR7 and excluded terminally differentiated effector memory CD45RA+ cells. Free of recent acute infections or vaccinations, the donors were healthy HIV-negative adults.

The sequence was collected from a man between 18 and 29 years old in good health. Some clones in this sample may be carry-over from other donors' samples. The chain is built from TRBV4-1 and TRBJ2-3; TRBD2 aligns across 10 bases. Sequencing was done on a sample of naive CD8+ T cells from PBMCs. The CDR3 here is CASSQAPLAGDTHTQYF. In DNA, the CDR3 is TGCGCCAGCAGCCAAGCGCCCCTAGCGGGAGATACGCATACGCAGTATTTT.